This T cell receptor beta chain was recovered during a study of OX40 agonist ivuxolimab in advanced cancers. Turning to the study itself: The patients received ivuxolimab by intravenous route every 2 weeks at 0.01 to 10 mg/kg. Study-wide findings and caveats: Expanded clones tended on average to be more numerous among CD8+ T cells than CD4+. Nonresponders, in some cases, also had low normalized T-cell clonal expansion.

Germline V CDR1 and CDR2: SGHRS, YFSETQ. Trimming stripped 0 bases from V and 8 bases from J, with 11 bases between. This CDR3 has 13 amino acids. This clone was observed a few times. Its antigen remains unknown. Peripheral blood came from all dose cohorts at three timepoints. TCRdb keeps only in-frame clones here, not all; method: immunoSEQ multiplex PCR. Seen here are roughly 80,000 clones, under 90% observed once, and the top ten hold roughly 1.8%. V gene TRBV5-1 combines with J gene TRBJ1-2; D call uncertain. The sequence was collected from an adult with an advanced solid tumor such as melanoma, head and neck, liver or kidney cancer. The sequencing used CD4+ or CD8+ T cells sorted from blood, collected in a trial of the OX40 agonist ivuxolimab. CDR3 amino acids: CASSLGGGNGYTF. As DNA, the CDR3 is TGCGCCAGCAGCTTGGGTGGAGGGAACGGCTACACCTTC.